The 3 T cell receptor beta chains below all came from one sample that was sequenced in a study of identical twins. TCRdb recomputed calls from the 5' RACE reads with MiXCR, one row per CDR3 protein. The sample has 250,000 or so distinct CDR3 sequences, 6.5% to 9.5% seen once. These same data were also listed under a study on yellow fever vaccine responses in identical twins.

The sequenced sample was CD8+ T cells sorted from blood. These receptors were obtained from a woman aged 18 to 35 in good health.

This sequence joins TRBV3-1 and TRBJ2-3; D unresolved. From germline, CDR1 is LGHDT and CDR2 YNNKEL (reference sequence). Trimming removed 0 bases at V and 1 base at J, with 8 bases between. The CDR3 is 15 amino acids. DNA of the CDR3: TGTGCCAGCAGCCAAGATAGATCGCGCACAGATACGCAGTATTTT. It translates to CASSQDRSRTDTQYF.

The chain combines TRBV7-2 with TRBJ2-7; TRBD1 might be the D (5 bases). The CDR3 length is 15 residues. CDR1 and CDR2 (germline): SGHTA, FQGNSA. V gave up 5 bases and J gave up 3 bases, with 17 bases separating them. CDR3 in amino acids: CASSDSTVTYYEQYF. CDR3 coding DNA: TGTGCCAGCAGCGACTCGACAGTTACCTACTACGAGCAGTACTTC.

This clonotype showed up many times. This chain joins TRBV7-9 and TRBJ1-1, with D uncertain. Trimming left V 6 bases short and J 1 base short, with 6 bases between. Germline lookup yields CDR1 SEHNR and CDR2 FQNEAQ (reference sequence). CDR3 length equals 12 residues. The CDR3 loop is CASRPGNTEAFF. CDR3 DNA: TGTGCCAGCAGGCCGGGGAACACTGAAGCTTTCTTT.